The clone carrying this T cell receptor beta chain appeared many times. Its antigen is still unknown. This entry comes from a study of T cells in Graves' hyperthyroidism and ophthalmopathy. Study-wide background: Blood from the periphery was taken at initial diagnosis, before any treatment.

A patient was excluded if there was uncontrolled infection, other autoimmune disease, pregnancy or lactation. In making diagnoses, clinical symptoms, serum thyroxine and TRAb, thyroid ultrasound and orbital computed tomography were all used. The length of the CDR3 is 19 residues. Trimming took 5 bases from V and 4 from J; bases not matched to a gene: 16. In germline, CDR1 is SGHVS, CDR2 FNYEAQ. Study conclusions and caveats: In blood, most of the thyroid clonotypes expanded above 0.001 were also present.

RNA transcripts were the template for amplifying TCR beta CDR3 regions. During a first-round RT-PCR of the TCR CDR3, the HTBI primer set was used. From the multiplex PCR reads, TCRdb called clonotypes with MiXCR, one entry per CDR3 protein. Of hundreds of thousands of distinct CDR3 sequences listed, around 15% were seen once; the top ten hold 25% to 30%. V and J are TRBV7-6 and TRBJ2-3; 12 bases agree with TRBD2. The receptor comes from a man over 45 with Graves' ophthalmopathy. Material: blood. The CDR3 nucleotides are TGTGCCAGCAGCCACCGGGGACTAGCGGGCCTCATTTCCCCAGATACGCAGTATTTT. It translates to CASSHRGLAGLISPDTQYF.